The next 22 T cell receptor beta chains were all read from a single sample in a study of T cells in tuberculosis. The repertoire was sequenced with immunoSEQ multiplex PCR; TCRdb's copy has only in-frame clones and lacks some. The table has around 39,000 clones, roughly 93% seen once. The sequencing input was PBMCs. These receptors were taken from a donor aged 10 to 29 with latent tuberculosis or without tuberculosis infection.

This chain joins TRBV5-6 and TRBJ2-7, with D perhaps TRBD1 (6 bases). The CDR3 extends over 14 amino acids. The germline V gene encodes CDR1 SGHDT and CDR2 YYEEEE. V was cut by 4 bases and J by 2 bases, with 13 bases left in between. The CDR3 reads CASSARDTPYEQYF. The DNA of the CDR3 is TGTGCCAGCAGCGCCCGGGACACTCCCTACGAGCAGTACTTC.

The chain has TRBV5-5 and TRBJ2-1, with D possibly matching TRBD1 (5 bases). V was cut by 6 bases and J by 3 bases, with 16 bases left in between. Germline CDR1 reads SGHKS; CDR2 reads YYEKEE (reference sequence). The CDR3 totals 15 residues. DNA of the CDR3: TGTGCCAGCACCTTAACAGGACACCTCTACAATGAGCAGTTCTTC. Translating it yields CASTLTGHLYNEQFF.

This clone was counted once. The genes are TRBV12-5 and TRBJ1-5; D call uncertain. The V end was cut by 1 base, the J end by 1 base, with 5 bases between. CDR1 and CDR2 (germline): LGHNT, FRNRAP. The length of the CDR3 is 14 residues. CDR3 amino acids: CASGLGVSNQPQHF. In nucleotides, the CDR3 is TGTGCTAGTGGTTTGGGTGTAAGCAATCAGCCCCAGCATTTT.

The rearrangement uses TRBV7-3 and TRBJ2-2; weak D call: TRBD1 (6 bases). Germline V gives CDR1 SGHTA, CDR2 FQGTGA. The CDR3 runs to 15 residues. The V gene lost 5 bases and the J gene lost 3 bases, with 13 bases spanning the gap. CDR3 residues: CASSPGQRYTGELFF. CDR3 bases: TGTGCCAGCAGCCCCGGACAGCGATACACCGGGGAGCTGTTTTTT. The full variable domain, with the rest looked up from reference TRBV7-3 and TRBJ2-2, is GAGVSQTPSNKVTEKGKYVELRCDPISGHTALYWYRQSLGQGPEFLIYFQGTGAADDSGLPNDRFFAVRPEGSVSTLKIQRTERGDSAVYLCASSPGQRYTGELFFGEGSRLTVL.

The V gene is TRBV19, the J gene TRBJ2-6; 9 nucleotides align to TRBD1. The germline CDR1 and CDR2 sequences are LNHDA and SQIVND (reference sequence). Trimming took 5 bases from V and 1 from J; bases not matched to a gene: 6. CDR3 length: 17 residues. CDR3 DNA sequence: TGTGCCAGTAGTTTGATACAGGGGGCATCTGGGGCCAACGTCCTGACTTTC. Its protein product is CASSLIQGASGANVLTF. Variable domain in full (rest from reference TRBV19 and TRBJ2-6): DGGITQSPKYLFRKEGQNVTLSCEQNLNHDAMYWYRQDPGQGLRLIYYSQIVNDFQKGDIAEGYSVSREKKESFPLTVTSAQKNPTAFYLCASSLIQGASGANVLTFGAGSRLTVL.

CDR3 DNA sequence: TGTGCCAGCAGCTTATCCGCGGGACTAGCGGATACGCAGTATTTT. This encodes CASSLSAGLADTQYF. The chain joins TRBV7-2 to TRBJ2-3; 10 bases are a match to TRBD2. The length of the CDR3 is 15 residues. Trimming removed 2 bases from V and 6 bases from J; junction bases left unmatched: 5. Germline values: CDR1 SGHTA, CDR2 FQGNSA.

By its share, this clone is medium-sized. The chain has TRBV2 and TRBJ1-5, with a possible D match to TRBD1 (5 bases). Germline V gene data show CDR1 as SNHLY and CDR2 as FYNNEI. This CDR3 is built from 14 residues. V lost 6 bases and J lost 4, with 13 bases in between. In nucleotides, the CDR3 is TGTGCCAGCAGCTGGCAGGGCTTAAATCAGCCCCAGCATTTT. This gives the protein CASSWQGLNQPQHF. Variable domain in full (rest from reference TRBV2 and TRBJ1-5): EPEVTQTPSHQVTQMGQEVILRCVPISNHLYFYWYRQILGQKVEFLVSFYNNEISEKSEIFDDQFSVERPDGSNFTLKIRSTKLEDSAMYFCASSWQGLNQPQHFGDGTRLSIL.

The CDR3 loop reads CASSLAGTGFDEQYF. In nucleotides, the CDR3 is TGCGCCAGCAGCTTGGCCGGGACAGGGTTCGACGAGCAGTACTTC. This chain links TRBV5-1 with TRBJ2-7, with 9 bases matching TRBD1. CDR3 length: 15 amino acids. After removal of 0 bases from V and 5 bases from J, the junction contained 6 bases not matched to a gene. Germline CDR1 and CDR2: SGHRS and YFSETQ.

The CDR3 sequence is CASSRDRVAEKLFF. The CDR3 nucleotides are TGTGCCAGCAGTCGGGACAGGGTTGCTGAAAAACTGTTTTTT. The chain joins TRBV5-4 to TRBJ1-4; the match to TRBD1 covers 9 bases. Germline CDR1 is SGHNT and CDR2 is YYREEE (reference sequence). V lost 5 bases, J lost 7 bases, and 6 bases stayed unmatched. The CDR3 is made up of 14 amino acids.

The J gene is TRBJ1-2, the V gene TRBV6-5; TRBD1 is a possible D gene (5 bases). CDR1 MNHEY and CDR2 SVGAGI come from the germline V gene. This CDR3 has 12 amino acids. The germline V and J ends were trimmed by 6 bases and 6 bases, with 11 bases remaining between them. This CDR3 reads CASSTGGDGYTF. CDR3 DNA: TGTGCCAGCAGCACCGGGGGGGATGGCTACACCTTC.

The chain is built from TRBV5-1 and TRBJ2-7; the match to TRBD1 covers 8 bases. The length of the CDR3 is 13 residues. The germline V gene has CDR1 SGHRS and CDR2 YFSETQ. The junction had 2 bases not matched to a gene; V was cut back by 0 bases and J by 6 bases. CDR3 sequence: CASSLEQGAEQYF. The CDR3 nucleotides read TGCGCCAGCAGCTTGGAGCAGGGGGCCGAGCAGTACTTC.

The chain has TRBV5-1 and TRBJ2-1, with a weak D call TRBD1 (6 bases). Germline assignment: CDR1 SGHRS and CDR2 YFSETQ. With 7 bases removed from V and 0 bases from J, the gap between germline ends came to 14 bases. CDR3 size: 15 residues. As DNA, the CDR3 is TGCGCCAGCGAACCCGGACAGAGCTCCTACAATGAGCAGTTCTTC. As protein: CASEPGQSSYNEQFF. Together with reference TRBV5-1 and TRBJ2-1, the CDR3 gives the full variable domain: KAGVTQTPRYLIKTRGQQVTLSCSPISGHRSVSWYQQTPGQGLQFLFEYFSETQRNKGNFPGRFSGRQFSNSRSEMNVSTLELGDSALYLCASEPGQSSYNEQFFGPGTRLTVL.

The chain combines TRBV28 with TRBJ2-6; 7 bases match TRBD2. Germline V gives CDR1 MDHEN, CDR2 SYDVKM. The J segment lost 2 bases and the V segment lost 5 bases, leaving 9 bases of the junction unmatched. CDR3 length: 17 residues. CDR3: CASSLGTGGAGANVLTF. The CDR3 DNA is TGTGCCAGCAGTCTCGGGACTGGGGGGGCTGGGGCCAACGTCCTGACTTTC.

The V gene is TRBV7-9, the J gene TRBJ1-3; the D gene is possibly TRBD1 (6 bases). Germline loops: CDR1 SEHNR, CDR2 FQNEAQ (reference sequence). This CDR3 comprises 17 residues. Trimming shortened V by 5 bases and J by 0 bases, and 17 bases separated the two germline ends. The CDR3 loop is CASSAYNTGFSGNTIYF. The CDR3, as DNA: TGTGCCAGCAGCGCGTACAACACAGGGTTCTCTGGAAACACCATATATTTT.

The chain joins TRBV6-1 to TRBJ2-7; 11 nucleotides match TRBD2. The CDR3 has 15 amino acids. Germline CDR1 is MNHNS and CDR2 is SASEGT. After removal of 6 bases from V and 5 bases from J, the junction contained 9 bases not matched to a gene. The CDR3 reads CASRRLAGKRNEQYF. CDR3 nucleotide sequence: TGTGCCAGCAGGAGACTAGCGGGGAAAAGGAACGAGCAGTACTTC.

The genes are TRBV5-4 and TRBJ2-3; D may be TRBD1 (5 bases). The germline gives CDR1 SGHNT, CDR2 YYREEE (reference sequence). The CDR3 runs 17 residues. Trimming stripped 1 base from V and 4 bases from J, with 19 bases between. The CDR3: CASSLSRAVSLADTQYF. The CDR3 nucleotides read TGTGCCAGCAGCTTGTCCAGGGCCGTCTCTCTTGCAGATACGCAGTATTTT.

This clone was observed a single time. This chain connects TRBV6-7 to TRBJ1-1; 8 nucleotides match TRBD1. TRBV6-7 is an open reading frame, and its role is uncertain. This CDR3 spans 17 amino acids. After removal of 0 bases from V and 3 bases from J, the junction contained 9 bases not matched to a gene. The CDR3: CASSYSNLDREDTEAFF. The CDR3 DNA follows: TGTGCCAGCAGTTACTCGAATCTGGACAGGGAGGACACTGAAGCTTTCTTT.

The chain couples TRBV5-6 to TRBJ2-2, with 11 bases that match TRBD2. Germline V gene sequence: CDR1 SGHDT, CDR2 YYEEEE. The CDR3 spans 17 residues. With V trimmed by 1 base and J by 3 bases, 5 bases remained unmatched. DNA for the CDR3: TGTGCCAGCAGCTTGCTGGGACTAGCGGATTACACCGGGGAGCTGTTTTTT. It specifies CASSLLGLADYTGELFF.

The chain recombines TRBV5-1 with TRBJ1-2; TRBD1 might be the D (5 bases). V lost 1 base to trimming and J lost 5 bases, with 9 bases between them. Germline CDR1 is SGHRS and CDR2 is YFSETQ. There are 13 residues in the CDR3. The CDR3 here is CASSLFRGYGYTF. CDR3 coding DNA: TGCGCCAGCAGCTTGTTTAGGGGATATGGCTACACCTTC.

The chain employs TRBV7-9 and TRBJ1-2; 7 nucleotides align to TRBD1. The CDR3 loop spans 15 amino acids. V dropped 8 bases and J dropped 3; count of bases not matched to a gene: 12. Germline V gene data show CDR1 as SEHNR and CDR2 as FQNEAQ (reference sequence). The CDR3 sequence is CASGGTARADYGYTF. The CDR3 DNA is TGTGCCAGCGGGGGGACAGCCCGGGCGGACTATGGCTACACCTTC.

The V gene is TRBV13, the J gene TRBJ1-4; the D gene is possibly TRBD1 (6 bases). The CDR3 is 15 residues long. CDR1 and CDR2 from the germline V gene are PRHDT and FYEKMQ (reference sequence). Trimming took 5 bases from V and 4 from J, leaving 14 bases between them. In DNA form, the CDR3 reads TGTGCCAGCAGCGATTCAGGGGAAGTTAATGAAAAACTGTTTTTT. The encoded protein is CASSDSGEVNEKLFF.

V usage is TRBV5-8 and J usage is TRBJ1-5; the match to TRBD1 covers 7 bases. This CDR3 is 15 amino acids long. Germline V gene data show CDR1 as SGHTS and CDR2 as YDEGEE. With V trimmed by 4 bases and J by 5 bases, 9 bases remained unmatched. CDR3 sequence: CASSGSGGRHQPQHF. CDR3 DNA sequence: TGTGCCAGCAGCGGGTCAGGGGGGAGGCATCAGCCCCAGCATTTT.